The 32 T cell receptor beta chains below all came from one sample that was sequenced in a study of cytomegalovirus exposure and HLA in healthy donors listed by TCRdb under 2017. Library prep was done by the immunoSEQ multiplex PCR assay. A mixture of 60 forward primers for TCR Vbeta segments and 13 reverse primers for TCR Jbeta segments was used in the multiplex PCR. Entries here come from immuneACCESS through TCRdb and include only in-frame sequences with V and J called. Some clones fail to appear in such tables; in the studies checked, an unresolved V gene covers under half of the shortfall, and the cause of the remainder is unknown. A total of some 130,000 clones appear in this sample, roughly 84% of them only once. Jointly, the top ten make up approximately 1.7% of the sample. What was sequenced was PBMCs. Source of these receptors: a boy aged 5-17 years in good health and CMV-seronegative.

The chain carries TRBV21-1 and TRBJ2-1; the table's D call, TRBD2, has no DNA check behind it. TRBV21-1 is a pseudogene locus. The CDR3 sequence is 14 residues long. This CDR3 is CASSMRGEGTEQFF. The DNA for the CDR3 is TGTGCCAGCAGCATGCGGGGGGAGGGGACTGAGCAGTTCTTC.

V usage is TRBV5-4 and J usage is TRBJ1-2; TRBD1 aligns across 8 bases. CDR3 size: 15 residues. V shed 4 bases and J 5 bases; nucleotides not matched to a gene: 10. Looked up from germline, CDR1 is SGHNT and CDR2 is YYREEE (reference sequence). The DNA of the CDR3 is TGTGCCAGCAGCACTGAGACAGGGGCCCCATATGGCTACACCTTC. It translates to CASSTETGAPYGYTF.

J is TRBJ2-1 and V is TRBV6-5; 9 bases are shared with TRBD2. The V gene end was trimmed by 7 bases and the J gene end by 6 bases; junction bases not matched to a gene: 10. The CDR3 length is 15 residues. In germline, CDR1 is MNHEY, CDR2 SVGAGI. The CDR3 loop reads CASNNPGLASNEQFF. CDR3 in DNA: TGTGCCAGCAATAACCCGGGACTAGCCTCCAATGAGCAGTTCTTC.

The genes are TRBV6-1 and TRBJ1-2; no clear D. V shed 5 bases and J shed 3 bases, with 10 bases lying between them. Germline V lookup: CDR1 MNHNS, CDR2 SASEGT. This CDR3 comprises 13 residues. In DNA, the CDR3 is TGTGCCAGCAGTCTCGACAACCACTATGGCTACACCTTC. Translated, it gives CASSLDNHYGYTF.

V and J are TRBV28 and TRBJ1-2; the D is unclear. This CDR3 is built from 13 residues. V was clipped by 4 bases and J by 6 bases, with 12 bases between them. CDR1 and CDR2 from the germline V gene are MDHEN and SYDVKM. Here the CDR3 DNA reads TGTGCCAGCAGTTCCCAAGGACTCGATGGCTACACCTTC. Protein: CASSSQGLDGYTF.

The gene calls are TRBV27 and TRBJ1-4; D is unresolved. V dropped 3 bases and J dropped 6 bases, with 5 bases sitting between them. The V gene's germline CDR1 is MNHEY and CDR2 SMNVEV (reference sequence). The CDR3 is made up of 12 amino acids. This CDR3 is CASSLGDEKLFF. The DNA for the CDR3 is TGTGCCAGCAGTTTGGGAGATGAAAAACTGTTTTTT.

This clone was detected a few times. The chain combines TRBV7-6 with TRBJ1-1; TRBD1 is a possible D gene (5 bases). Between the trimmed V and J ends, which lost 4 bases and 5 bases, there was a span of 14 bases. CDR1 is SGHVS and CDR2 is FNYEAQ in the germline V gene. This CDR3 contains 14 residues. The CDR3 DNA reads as TGTGCCAGCAGCTGGCCCGGCAGGGAAACTGAAGCTTTCTTT. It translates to CASSWPGRETEAFF. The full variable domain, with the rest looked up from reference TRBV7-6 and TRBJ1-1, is GAGVSQSPRYKVTKRGQDVALRCDPISGHVSLYWYRQALGQGPEFLTYFNYEAQQDKSGLPNDRFSAERPEGSISTLTIQRTEQRDSAMYRCASSWPGRETEAFFGQGTRLTVV.

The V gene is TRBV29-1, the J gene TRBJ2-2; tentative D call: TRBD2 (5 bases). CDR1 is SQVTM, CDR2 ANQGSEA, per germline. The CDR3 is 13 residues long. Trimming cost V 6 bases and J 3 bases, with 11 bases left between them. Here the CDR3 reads CSVRGPYTGELFF. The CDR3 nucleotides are TGCAGCGTCCGAGGGCCCTACACCGGGGAGCTGTTTTTT.

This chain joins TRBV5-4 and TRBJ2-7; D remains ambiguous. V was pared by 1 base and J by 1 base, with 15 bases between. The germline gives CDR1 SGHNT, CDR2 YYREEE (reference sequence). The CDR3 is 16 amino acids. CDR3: CASSLPPPAGSYEQYF. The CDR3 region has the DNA TGTGCCAGCAGCTTGCCCCCCCCGGCAGGATCCTACGAGCAGTACTTC.

This chain's CDR3 is CATQRSRAAEEKLFF. In nucleotides, the CDR3 is TGTGCCACCCAACGGTCGAGGGCAGCCGAGGAAAAACTGTTTTTT. The chain uses TRBV19 and TRBJ1-4; D is ambiguous. V dropped 10 bases and J dropped 8 bases, with 23 bases sitting between them. This CDR3 has 15 amino acids. Germline lookup yields CDR1 LNHDA and CDR2 SQIVND (reference sequence).

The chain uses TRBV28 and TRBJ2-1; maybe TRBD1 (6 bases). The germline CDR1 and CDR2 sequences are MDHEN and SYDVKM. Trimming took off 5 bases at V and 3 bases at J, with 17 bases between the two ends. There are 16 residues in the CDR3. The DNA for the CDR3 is TGTGCCAGCAGTGGCCCGGACAGCCGCCTCTACAATGAGCAGTTCTTC. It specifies CASSGPDSRLYNEQFF.

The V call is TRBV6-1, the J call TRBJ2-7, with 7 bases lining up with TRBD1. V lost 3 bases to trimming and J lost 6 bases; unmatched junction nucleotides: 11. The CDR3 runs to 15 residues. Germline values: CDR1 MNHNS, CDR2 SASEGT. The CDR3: CASSESGGAPGEQYF. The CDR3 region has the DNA TGTGCCAGCAGTGAGTCAGGGGGAGCCCCTGGCGAGCAGTACTTC.

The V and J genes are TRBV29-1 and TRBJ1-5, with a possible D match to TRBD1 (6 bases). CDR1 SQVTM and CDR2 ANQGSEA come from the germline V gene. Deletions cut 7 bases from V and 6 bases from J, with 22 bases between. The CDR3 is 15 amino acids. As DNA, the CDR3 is TGCAGCGCCAGAGGGGGGCGGGGGGCGGGTCAGCCCCAGCATTTT. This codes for CSARGGRGAGQPQHF.

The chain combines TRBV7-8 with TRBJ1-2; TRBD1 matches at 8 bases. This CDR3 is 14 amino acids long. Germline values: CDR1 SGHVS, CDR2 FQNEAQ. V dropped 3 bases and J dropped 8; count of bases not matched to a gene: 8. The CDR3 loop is CASSLDRDVYGYTF. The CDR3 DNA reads TGTGCCAGCAGCTTGGACAGGGACGTGTACGGCTACACCTTC.

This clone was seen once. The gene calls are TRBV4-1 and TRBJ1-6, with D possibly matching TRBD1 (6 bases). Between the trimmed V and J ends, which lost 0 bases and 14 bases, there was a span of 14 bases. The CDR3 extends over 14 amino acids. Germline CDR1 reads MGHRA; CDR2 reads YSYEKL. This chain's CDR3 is CASSQDVGQWALHF. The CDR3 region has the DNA TGCGCCAGCAGCCAAGACGTCGGACAGTGGGCCCTCCACTTT.

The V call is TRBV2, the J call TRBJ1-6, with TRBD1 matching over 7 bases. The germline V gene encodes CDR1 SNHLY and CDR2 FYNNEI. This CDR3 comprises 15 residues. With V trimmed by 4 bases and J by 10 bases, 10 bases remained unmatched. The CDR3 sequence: CASSGVDRARSPLHF. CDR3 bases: TGTGCCAGCAGTGGGGTAGACAGGGCGAGATCACCCCTCCACTTT.

CDR3 coding DNA: TGTGCCAGCAGCGAAACAGGGTATCAGCCCCAGCATTTT. It codes for CASSETGYQPQHF. V usage is TRBV7-2 and J usage is TRBJ1-5; perhaps TRBD1 as D (6 bases). Germline values: CDR1 SGHTA, CDR2 FQGNSA. The CDR3 runs 13 residues. Trimming shortened V by 5 bases and J by 5 bases, and 10 bases separated the two germline ends. The variable domain in full, completed from reference TRBV7-2 and TRBJ1-5, reads GAGVSQSPSNKVTEKGKDVELRCDPISGHTALYWYRQSLGQGLEFLIYFQGNSAPDKSGLPSDRFSAERTGGSVSTLTIQRTQQEDSAVYLCASSETGYQPQHFGDGTRLSIL.

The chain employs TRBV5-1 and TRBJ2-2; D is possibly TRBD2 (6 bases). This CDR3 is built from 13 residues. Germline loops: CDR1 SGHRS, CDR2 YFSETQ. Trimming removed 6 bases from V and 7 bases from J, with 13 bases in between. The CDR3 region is CASNRGTGGELFF. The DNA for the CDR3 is TGCGCCAGCAACCGCGGGACGGGCGGGGAGCTGTTTTTT.

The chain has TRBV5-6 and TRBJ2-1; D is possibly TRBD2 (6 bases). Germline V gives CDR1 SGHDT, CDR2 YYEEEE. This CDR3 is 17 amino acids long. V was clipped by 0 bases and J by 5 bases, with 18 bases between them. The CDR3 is CASSLGEVRRGHNEQFF. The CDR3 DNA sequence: TGTGCCAGCAGCTTGGGGGAGGTACGTCGGGGACACAATGAGCAGTTCTTC.

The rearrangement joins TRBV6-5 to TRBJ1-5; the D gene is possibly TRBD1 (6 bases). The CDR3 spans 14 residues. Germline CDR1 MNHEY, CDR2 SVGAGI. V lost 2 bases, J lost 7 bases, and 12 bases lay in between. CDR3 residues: CASSYTTGIQPQHF. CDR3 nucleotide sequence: TGTGCCAGCAGTTACACGACAGGAATCCAGCCCCAGCATTTT.

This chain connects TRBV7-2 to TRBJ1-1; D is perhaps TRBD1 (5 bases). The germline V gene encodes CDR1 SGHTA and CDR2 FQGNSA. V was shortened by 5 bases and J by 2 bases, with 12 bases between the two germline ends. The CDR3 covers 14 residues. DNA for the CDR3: TGTGCCAGCAGCCCACGACAGCTAAACACTGAAGCTTTCTTT. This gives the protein CASSPRQLNTEAFF.

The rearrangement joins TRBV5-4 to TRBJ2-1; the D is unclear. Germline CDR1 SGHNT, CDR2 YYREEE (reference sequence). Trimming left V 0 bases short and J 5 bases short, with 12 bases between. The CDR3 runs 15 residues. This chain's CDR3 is CASSLGLISDNEQFF. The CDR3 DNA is TGTGCCAGCAGCTTGGGCCTGATTAGTGACAATGAGCAGTTCTTC. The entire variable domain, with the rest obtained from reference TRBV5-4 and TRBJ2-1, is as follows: ETGVTQSPTHLIKTRGQQVTLRCSSQSGHNTVSWYQQALGQGPQFIFQYYREEENGRGNFPPRFSGLQFPNYSSELNVNALELDDSALYLCASSLGLISDNEQFFGPGTRLTVL.

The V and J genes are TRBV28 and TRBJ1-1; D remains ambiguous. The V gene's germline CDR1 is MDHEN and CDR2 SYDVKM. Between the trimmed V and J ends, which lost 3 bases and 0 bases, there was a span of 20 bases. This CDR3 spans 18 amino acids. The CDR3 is CASSFRVERSNLNTEAFF. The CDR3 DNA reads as TGTGCCAGCAGTTTTCGTGTCGAACGGAGTAATTTGAACACTGAAGCTTTCTTT.

The CDR3 nucleotides read TGTGCCAGCAGCGTTCGACAAGGTCCTTACGAGCAGTACTTC. It yields the protein CASSVRQGPYEQYF. The chain is built from TRBV9 and TRBJ2-7; D call uncertain. This CDR3 spans 14 amino acids. The V gene lost 2 bases and the J gene lost 4 bases, with 13 bases spanning the gap. CDR1 and CDR2 (germline): SGDLS, YYNGEE. The variable domain in full, with the rest retrieved from reference TRBV9 and TRBJ2-7, is DSGVTQTPKHLITATGQRVTLRCSPRSGDLSVYWYQQSLDQGLQFLIQYYNGEERAKGNILERFSAQQFPDLHSELNLSSLELGDSALYFCASSVRQGPYEQYFGPGTRLTVT.

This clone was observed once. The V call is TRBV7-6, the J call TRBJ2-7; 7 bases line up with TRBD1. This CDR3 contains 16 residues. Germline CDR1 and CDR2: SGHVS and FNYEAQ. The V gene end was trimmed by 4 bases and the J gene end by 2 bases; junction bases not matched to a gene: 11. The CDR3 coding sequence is TGTGCCAGCAGCTCCATCAGGGACAGAGGACCCTACGAGCAGTACTTC. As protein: CASSSIRDRGPYEQYF.

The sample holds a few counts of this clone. The DNA of the CDR3 is TGCGCCAGCAGCCAAGATTGGGACACCAATTACTATGGCTACACCTTC. Its protein product is CASSQDWDTNYYGYTF. The chain is built from TRBV4-3 and TRBJ1-2, with D maybe TRBD1 (6 bases). The CDR3 totals 16 residues. Germline V gene lookup returns CDR1 LGHNA and CDR2 YSLEER. Trimming took 0 bases from V and 3 from J, leaving 14 bases between them.

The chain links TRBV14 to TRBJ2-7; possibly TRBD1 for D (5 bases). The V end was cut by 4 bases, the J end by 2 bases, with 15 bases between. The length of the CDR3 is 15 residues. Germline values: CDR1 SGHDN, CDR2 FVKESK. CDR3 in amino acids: CASSRSQESAYEQYF. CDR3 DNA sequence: TGTGCCAGCAGCCGATCACAGGAAAGCGCCTACGAGCAGTACTTC.

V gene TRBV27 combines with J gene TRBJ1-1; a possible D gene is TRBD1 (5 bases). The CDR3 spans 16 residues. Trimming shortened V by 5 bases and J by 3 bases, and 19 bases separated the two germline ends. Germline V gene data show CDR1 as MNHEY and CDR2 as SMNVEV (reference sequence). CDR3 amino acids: CASSLFPGVGDTEAFF. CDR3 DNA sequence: TGTGCCAGCAGTCTCTTCCCTGGGGTAGGGGACACTGAAGCTTTCTTT.

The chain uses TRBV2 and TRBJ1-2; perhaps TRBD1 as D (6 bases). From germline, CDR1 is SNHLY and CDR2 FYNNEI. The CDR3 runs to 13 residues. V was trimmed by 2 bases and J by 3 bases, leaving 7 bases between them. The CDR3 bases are TGTGCCAGCAGTGAAAACAGGGACTATGGCTACACCTTC. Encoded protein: CASSENRDYGYTF.

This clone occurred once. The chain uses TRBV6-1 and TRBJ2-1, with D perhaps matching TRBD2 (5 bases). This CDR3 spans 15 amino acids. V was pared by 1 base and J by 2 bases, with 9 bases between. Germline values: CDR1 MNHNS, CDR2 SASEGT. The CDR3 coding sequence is TGTGCCAGCAGTGAAGGTCTAGCAGCCTACAATGAGCAGTTCTTC. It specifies CASSEGLAAYNEQFF.

The CDR3 DNA follows: TGTGCCAGCAGCTTAATGTCCGACTCCCTCCAGCATTTT. Translation: CASSLMSDSLQHF. The chain combines TRBV7-9 with TRBJ1-5; D is undetermined. The CDR3 is 13 amino acids. Looked up from germline, CDR1 is SEHNR and CDR2 is FQNEAQ (reference sequence). V was shortened by 2 bases and J by 12 bases, with 14 bases between the two germline ends.

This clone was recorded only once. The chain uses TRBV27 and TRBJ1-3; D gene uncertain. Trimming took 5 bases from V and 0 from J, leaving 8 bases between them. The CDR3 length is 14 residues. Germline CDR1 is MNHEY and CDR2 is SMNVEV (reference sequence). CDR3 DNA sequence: TGTGCCAGCAGTCCTTACATCTCTGGAAACACCATATATTTT. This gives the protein CASSPYISGNTIYF.